This TCR beta chain comes out of a study of post-analysis software for immune sequencing data. Study overall: Relapsing-remitting, secondary progressive and progressive-relapsing multiple sclerosis courses were included.

With respect to this clonotype: Its antigen is not known.

J lost 10 bases, V lost 4 bases, and 11 bases had no gene match. The CDR3 totals 16 residues. Germline V gene data show CDR1 as KGHDR and CDR2 as SFDVKD. The library was made from cDNA and included unique molecular identifiers. TCRdb reanalysed the PCR reads using MiXCR and keeps one entry per CDR3 protein. The profile shows approximately 570,000 distinct CDR3 sequences, roughly 47% of them singletons. Findings of the study overall: Pronounced co-clustering by F measure was evident among identically batched samples. The normalized Chao1 diversity of multiple sclerosis patients was significantly lower than that of controls. Controls had lower frequencies than patients of roughly five TRBV segments, which included TRBV5-6, TRBV5-1 and TRBV20-1.

The chain couples TRBV24-1 to TRBJ2-1; 11 bases are a match to TRBD2. The sequence derives from a girl aged 10-17 years with multiple sclerosis. The sequenced sample was blood. The CDR3 reads CATSEQVLAGAGEQFF. CDR3 nucleotide sequence: TGTGCCACCAGTGAGCAGGTACTAGCGGGAGCTGGAGAGCAGTTCTTC.